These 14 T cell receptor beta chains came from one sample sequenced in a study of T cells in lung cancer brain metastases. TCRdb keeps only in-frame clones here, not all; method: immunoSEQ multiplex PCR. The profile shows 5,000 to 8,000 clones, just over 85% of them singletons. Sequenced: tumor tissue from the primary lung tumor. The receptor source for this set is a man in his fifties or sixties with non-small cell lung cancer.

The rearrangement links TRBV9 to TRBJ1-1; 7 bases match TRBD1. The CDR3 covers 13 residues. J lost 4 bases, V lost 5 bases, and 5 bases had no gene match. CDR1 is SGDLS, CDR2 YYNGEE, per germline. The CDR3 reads CASSKTGITEAFF. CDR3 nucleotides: TGTGCCAGCAGTAAGACAGGGATCACTGAAGCTTTCTTT.

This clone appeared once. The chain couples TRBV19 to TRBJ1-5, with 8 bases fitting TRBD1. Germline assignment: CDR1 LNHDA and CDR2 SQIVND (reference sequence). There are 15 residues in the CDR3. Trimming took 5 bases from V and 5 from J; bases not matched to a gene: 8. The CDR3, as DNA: TGTGCCAGTAGTCAGAGGACAGGGATATATCAGCCCCAGCATTTT. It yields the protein CASSQRTGIYQPQHF.

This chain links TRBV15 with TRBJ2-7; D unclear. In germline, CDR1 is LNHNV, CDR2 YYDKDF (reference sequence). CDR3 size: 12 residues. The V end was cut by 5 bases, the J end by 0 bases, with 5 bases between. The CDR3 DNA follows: TGTGCCACCAGCCCCGGCTCCTACGAGCAGTACTTC. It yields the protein CATSPGSYEQYF.

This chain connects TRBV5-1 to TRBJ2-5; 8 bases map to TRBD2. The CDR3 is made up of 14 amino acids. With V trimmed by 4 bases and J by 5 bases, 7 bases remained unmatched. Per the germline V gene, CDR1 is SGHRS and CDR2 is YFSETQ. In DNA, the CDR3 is TGCGCCAGCAGCCCCGGGGGGGGAGTGGAGACCCAGTACTTC. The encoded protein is CASSPGGGVETQYF.

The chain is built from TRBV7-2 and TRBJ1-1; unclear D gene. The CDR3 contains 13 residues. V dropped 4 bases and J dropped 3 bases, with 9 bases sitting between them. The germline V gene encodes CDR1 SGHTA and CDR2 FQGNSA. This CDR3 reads CASSWTVDTEAFF. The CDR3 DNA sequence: TGTGCCAGCAGCTGGACCGTGGACACTGAAGCTTTCTTT.

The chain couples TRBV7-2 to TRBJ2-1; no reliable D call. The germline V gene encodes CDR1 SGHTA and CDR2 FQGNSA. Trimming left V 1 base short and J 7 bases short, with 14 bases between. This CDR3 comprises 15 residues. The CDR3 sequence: CASSLVGWLANEQFF. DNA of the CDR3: TGTGCCAGCAGCTTAGTTGGTTGGTTGGCGAATGAGCAGTTCTTC.

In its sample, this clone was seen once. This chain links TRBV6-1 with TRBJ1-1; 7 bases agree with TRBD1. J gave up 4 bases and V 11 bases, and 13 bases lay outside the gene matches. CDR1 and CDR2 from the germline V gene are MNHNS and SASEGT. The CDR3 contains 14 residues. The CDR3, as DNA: TGTGCCGGAGGGGGCGCTTATCGTGGCACTGAAGCTTTCTTT. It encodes CAGGGAYRGTEAFF.

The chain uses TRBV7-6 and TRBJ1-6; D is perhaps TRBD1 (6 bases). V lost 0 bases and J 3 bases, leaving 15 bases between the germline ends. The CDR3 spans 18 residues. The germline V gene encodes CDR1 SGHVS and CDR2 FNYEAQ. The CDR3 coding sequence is TGTGCCAGCAGCTTAGCCCCGACAGGAAAATTCTATAATTCACCCCTCCACTTT. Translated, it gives CASSLAPTGKFYNSPLHF.

The CDR3 DNA reads as TGTGCCAGCCGGGGCTCAGGAGATACGCAGTATTTT. As protein: CASRGSGDTQYF. The chain recombines TRBV6-5 with TRBJ2-3; perhaps D is TRBD1 or TRBD2 (5 bases each). The V and J ends lost 8 bases and 5 bases respectively, with 11 bases between them. The CDR3 is made up of 12 amino acids. CDR1 MNHEY and CDR2 SVGAGI come from the germline V gene.

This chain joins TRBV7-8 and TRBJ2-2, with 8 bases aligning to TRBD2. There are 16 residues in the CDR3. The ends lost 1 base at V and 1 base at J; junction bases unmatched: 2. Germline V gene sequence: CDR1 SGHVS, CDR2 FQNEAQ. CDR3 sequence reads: CASSLGGGRNTGELFF. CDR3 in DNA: TGTGCCAGCAGCTTAGGCGGGGGGCGGAACACCGGGGAGCTGTTTTTT.

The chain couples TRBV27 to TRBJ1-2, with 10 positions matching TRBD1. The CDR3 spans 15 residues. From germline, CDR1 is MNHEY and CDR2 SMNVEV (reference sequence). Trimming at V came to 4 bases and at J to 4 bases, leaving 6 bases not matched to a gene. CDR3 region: CASSSFRQGAYGYTF. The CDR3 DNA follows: TGTGCCAGCAGTTCATTTAGACAGGGGGCCTATGGCTACACCTTC.

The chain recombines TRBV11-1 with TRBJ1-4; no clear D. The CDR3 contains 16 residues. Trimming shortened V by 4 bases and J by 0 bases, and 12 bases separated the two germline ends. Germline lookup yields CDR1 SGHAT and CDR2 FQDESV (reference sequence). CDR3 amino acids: CASSSSPYATNEKLFF. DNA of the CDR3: TGTGCCAGCAGCTCCTCCCCATATGCAACTAATGAAAAACTGTTTTTT.

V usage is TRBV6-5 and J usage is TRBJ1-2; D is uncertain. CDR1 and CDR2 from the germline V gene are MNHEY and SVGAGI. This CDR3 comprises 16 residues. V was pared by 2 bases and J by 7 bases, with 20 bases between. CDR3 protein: CASSYTLITHRLGYTF. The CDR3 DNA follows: TGTGCCAGCAGTTACACTCTCATCACGCATCGGCTTGGCTACACCTTC.

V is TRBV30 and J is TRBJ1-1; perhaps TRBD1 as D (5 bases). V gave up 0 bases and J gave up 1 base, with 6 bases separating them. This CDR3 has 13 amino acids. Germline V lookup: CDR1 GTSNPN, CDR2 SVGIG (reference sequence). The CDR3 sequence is CAWSVQANTEAFF. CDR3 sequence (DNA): TGTGCCTGGAGTGTACAGGCGAACACTGAAGCTTTCTTT.